These T cell receptor beta chains were read from a single sample in a study of regulatory T cells in long-lasting Graves disease. In TCRdb, the multiplex PCR reads were re-called with MiXCR into one record per CDR3 protein. The table lists about 470,000 distinct CDR3 sequences, under 25% of them singletons. The specimen was peripheral blood mononuclear cells (PBMCs), collected when the disease was refractory, from a patient treated with antithyroid drugs. The source of these receptors is a female donor with Graves disease. Each CDR3 is given with its conserved first and last residue. The order of the fields is clone size, D gene, V gene, J gene, CDR3 DNA, CDR3 protein. D genes are given only for firm matches. Size tells how often a clone was seen (once, few, many) or the class of an expanded clone, and some rows leave it out.

size: -; D: -; V: TRBV7-3; J: TRBJ1-1; DNA: TGTGCCAGCAGCTTAAGTGAAGATCGTGAAAACTTGAACACTGAAGCTTTCTTT; CDR3: CASSLSEDRENLNTEAFF
size: many; D: -; V: TRBV10-3; J: TRBJ1-2; DNA: TGTGCCATCAGTGGACCTACAGGTGCCGAGGGCTATGGCTACACCTTC; CDR3: CAISGPTGAEGYGYTF
size: many; D: -; V: TRBV7-9; J: TRBJ1-2; DNA: TGTGCCAGCAGCTTATGGGCGGATGGCTACACCTTC; CDR3: CASSLWADGYTF
size: many; D: -; V: TRBV7-9; J: TRBJ1-4; DNA: TGTGCCAGCAGCGATCCGGGGGGTGAAAAACTGTTTTTT; CDR3: CASSDPGGEKLFF
size: few; D: -; V: TRBV7-9; J: TRBJ2-7; DNA: TGTGCCAGCAGTGAATCGGCTGATTCGTACGAGCAGTACTTC; CDR3: CASSESADSYEQYF
size: many; D: TRBD1; V: TRBV7-2; J: TRBJ1-2; DNA: TGTGCCAGCAGCTTTGGACAGGGTTTGAACTATGGCTACACCTTC; CDR3: CASSFGQGLNYGYTF
size: -; D: -; V: TRBV5-1; J: TRBJ2-5; DNA: TGCGCCAGCAGCCCCTCTTGGGCCTCGTACCAAGAGACCCAGTACTTC; CDR3: CASSPSWASYQETQYF
size: many; D: TRBD1; V: TRBV2; J: TRBJ1-5; DNA: TGTGCCAGCACAGGGGGCCGGAATCAGCCCCAGCATTTT; CDR3: CASTGGRNQPQHF
size: -; D: -; V: TRBV6-1; J: TRBJ1-1; DNA: TGTGCCAGCAGTCTCTCCGTGGTCTTCATGAACACTGAAGCTTTCTTT; CDR3: CASSLSVVFMNTEAFF
size: few; D: -; V: TRBV18; J: TRBJ2-2; DNA: TGTGCCAGCTCACCGACTACTACGAACACCGGGGAGCTGTTTTTT; CDR3: CASSPTTTNTGELFF
size: few; D: -; V: TRBV20-1; J: TRBJ2-7; DNA: TGCAGTGCTAGAGATGTCGGGTCCGAGCAGTACTTC; CDR3: CSARDVGSEQYF
size: many; D: -; V: TRBV20-1; J: TRBJ2-7; DNA: TGCAGTGCTAGAGATCCCGCCTACGAGCAGTACTTC; CDR3: CSARDPAYEQYF
size: -; D: -; V: TRBV7-2; J: TRBJ1-1; DNA: TGTGCCAGCAGCCCAATTCTCCCCGGAGGTAGTGCTGAAGCTTTCTTT; CDR3: CASSPILPGGSAEAFF
size: many; D: -; V: TRBV20-1; J: TRBJ1-5; DNA: TGCAGTGCCGATGGCATCGACAGACGCAATCAGCCCCAGCATTTT; CDR3: CSADGIDRRNQPQHF
size: -; D: TRBD1; V: TRBV19; J: TRBJ2-2; DNA: TGTGCCAGTATTCATGGACAGGGATTTAACACCGGGGAGCTGTTTTTT; CDR3: CASIHGQGFNTGELFF
size: -; D: -; V: TRBV11-2; J: TRBJ2-3; DNA: TGTGCCAGCAGCTTAGGGCCAGGAGATACGCAGTATTTT; CDR3: CASSLGPGDTQYF
size: -; D: -; V: TRBV4-1; J: TRBJ1-3; DNA: TGCGCCAGCAGCCTGCACCGAGGACGGCACTCTGGAAACACCATATATTTT; CDR3: CASSLHRGRHSGNTIYF
size: many; D: -; V: TRBV11-2; J: TRBJ2-7; DNA: TGTGCCAGCAGAGCGGTCGGCAGGGGCCACGAGCAGTACTTC; CDR3: CASRAVGRGHEQYF
size: -; D: TRBD1; V: TRBV12-3/TRBV12-4; J: TRBJ1-3; DNA: TGTGCCAGCAGCCCACAGGGGAGAGGAAACACCATATATTTT; CDR3: CASSPQGRGNTIYF
size: few; D: TRBD2; V: TRBV6-1; J: TRBJ2-1; DNA: TGTGCCAGCAGAACCGGACTAGCGGGAGGTTTCTCCTACAATGAGCAGTTCTTC; CDR3: CASRTGLAGGFSYNEQFF
size: -; D: TRBD2; V: TRBV5-6; J: TRBJ2-2; DNA: TGTGCCAGCAGTTTGGAGGCGGGAGGCGCGAACACCGGGGAGCTGTTTTTT; CDR3: CASSLEAGGANTGELFF
size: many; D: -; V: TRBV11-2; J: TRBJ2-6; DNA: TGTGCCAGCAGCTTAGATAGCGCAGGGGTCTACTCTGGGGCCAACGTCCTGACTTTC; CDR3: CASSLDSAGVYSGANVLTF
size: many; D: -; V: TRBV2; J: TRBJ1-6; DNA: TGTGCCAGCAGTGAATCGACAGATTATAATTCACCCCTCCACTTT; CDR3: CASSESTDYNSPLHF